This T cell receptor (beta chain) was observed in a study of T cell changes during pregnancy in multiple sclerosis. TCRdb's table, derived via immunoSEQ multiplex PCR, lists solely in-frame clones and lacks some. In the table there are 95,000 to 100,000 clones, more than 85% of which are singletons. The source is a female donor with multiple sclerosis, enrolled in a pregnancy study. This material consisted of peripheral blood, taken in the second trimester of pregnancy.

The CDR3 region is CASSYRDFYNEQFF. In DNA, the CDR3 is TGTGCCAGCAGTTATCGGGACTTCTACAATGAGCAGTTCTTC. V gene TRBV6-6 combines with J gene TRBJ2-1; possibly TRBD2 for D (6 bases). Trimming left V 3 bases short and J 3 bases short, with 9 bases between. Germline lookup yields CDR1 MNHNY and CDR2 SVGAGI (reference sequence). This CDR3 region has 14 residues.